This TCR beta chain was observed in a study of CD8 T cells in ankylosing spondylitis. Each CDR3 protein is one row after TCRdb ran MiXCR on the 5' RACE reads. The sample consists of 30,000 to 45,000 distinct CDR3 sequences, approximately 6% of them appearing once. This clonotype was found many times. Its antigen is unknown. The CDR3 loop spans 15 amino acids. From germline, CDR1 is LGHNA and CDR2 YNFKEQ. V trimming: 6 bases; J trimming: 6 bases; junction bases outside the gene matches: 9. Whole-study results and caveats: Significant enrichment of disease-linked clones was reportedly seen in matched ankylosing spondylitis synovial fluid.

The TCR originated in a male donor with ankylosing spondylitis or in good health (not recorded which). The sequenced sample consisted of blood, either unsorted or a sorted T cell fraction (not recorded which). V is TRBV4-2 and J is TRBJ2-1; 9 nucleotides agree with TRBD2. CDR3 amino acids: CASRGDSGSRNEQFF. Written as DNA, the CDR3 is TGTGCCAGCAGAGGGGATAGCGGGAGTCGCAATGAGCAGTTCTTC.